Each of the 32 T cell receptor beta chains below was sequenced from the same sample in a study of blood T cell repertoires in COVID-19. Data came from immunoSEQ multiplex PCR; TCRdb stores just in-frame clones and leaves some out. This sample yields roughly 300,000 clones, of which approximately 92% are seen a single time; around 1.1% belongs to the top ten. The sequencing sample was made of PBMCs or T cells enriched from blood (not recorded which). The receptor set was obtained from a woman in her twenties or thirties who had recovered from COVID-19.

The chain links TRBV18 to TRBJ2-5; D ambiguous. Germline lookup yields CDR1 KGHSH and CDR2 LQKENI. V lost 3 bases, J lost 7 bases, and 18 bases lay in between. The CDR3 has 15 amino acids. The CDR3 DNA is TGTGCCAGCTCACCTCGCAGGCCCCCAGACGGGACCCAGTACTTC. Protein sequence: CASSPRRPPDGTQYF. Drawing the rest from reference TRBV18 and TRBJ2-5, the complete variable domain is NAGVMQNPRHLVRRRGQEARLRCSPMKGHSHVYWYRQLPEEGLKFMVYLQKENIIDESGMPKERFSAEFPKEGPSILRIQQVVRGDSAAYFCASSPRRPPDGTQYFGPGTRLLVL.

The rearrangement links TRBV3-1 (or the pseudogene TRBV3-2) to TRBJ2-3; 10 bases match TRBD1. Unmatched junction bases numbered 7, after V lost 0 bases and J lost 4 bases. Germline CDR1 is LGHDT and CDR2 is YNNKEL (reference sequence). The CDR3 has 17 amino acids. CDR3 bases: TGTGCCAGCAGCCAAGAAGACGGGACAGGGGTGGCAGATACGCAGTATTTT. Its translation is CASSQEDGTGVADTQYF.

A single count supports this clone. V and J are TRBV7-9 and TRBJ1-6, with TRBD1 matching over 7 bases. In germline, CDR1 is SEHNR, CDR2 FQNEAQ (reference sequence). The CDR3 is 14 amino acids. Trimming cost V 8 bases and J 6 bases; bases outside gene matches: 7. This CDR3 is CASGPGTVNSPLHF. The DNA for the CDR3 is TGTGCCAGCGGACCCGGGACAGTTAATTCACCCCTCCACTTT.

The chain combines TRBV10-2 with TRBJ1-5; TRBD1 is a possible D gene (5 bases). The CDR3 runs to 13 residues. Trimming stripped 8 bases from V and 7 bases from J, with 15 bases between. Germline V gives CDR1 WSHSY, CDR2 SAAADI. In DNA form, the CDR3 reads TGCGCCAGCCAAGGGCAGGGATTGCAGCCCCAGCATTTT. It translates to CASQGQGLQPQHF.

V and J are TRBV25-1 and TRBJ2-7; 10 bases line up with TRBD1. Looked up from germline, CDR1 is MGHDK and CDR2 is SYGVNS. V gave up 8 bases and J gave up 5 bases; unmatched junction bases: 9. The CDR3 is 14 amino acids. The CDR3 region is CASARDRGSHEQYF. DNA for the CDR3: TGTGCCAGCGCCCGGGACAGGGGATCCCACGAGCAGTACTTC.

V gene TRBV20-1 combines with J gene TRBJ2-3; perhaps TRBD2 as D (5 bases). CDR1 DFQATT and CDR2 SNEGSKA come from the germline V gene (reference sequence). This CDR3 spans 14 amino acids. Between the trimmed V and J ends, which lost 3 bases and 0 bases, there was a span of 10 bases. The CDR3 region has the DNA TGCAGTGCTAGTGGATCGGGGAGCACAGATACGCAGTATTTT. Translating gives CSASGSGSTDTQYF.

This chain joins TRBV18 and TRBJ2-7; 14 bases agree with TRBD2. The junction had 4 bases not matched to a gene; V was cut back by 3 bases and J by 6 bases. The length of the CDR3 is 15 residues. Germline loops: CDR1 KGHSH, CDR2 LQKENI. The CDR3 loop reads CASSPFGLAGGEQYF. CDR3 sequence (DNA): TGTGCCAGCTCACCCTTTGGACTAGCGGGAGGCGAGCAGTACTTC.

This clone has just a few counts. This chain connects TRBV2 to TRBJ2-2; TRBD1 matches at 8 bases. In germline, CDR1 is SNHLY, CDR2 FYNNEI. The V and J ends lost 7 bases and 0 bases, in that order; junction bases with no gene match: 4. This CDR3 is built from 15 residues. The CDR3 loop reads CASKTGQANTGELFF. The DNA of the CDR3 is TGTGCCAGCAAGACGGGACAGGCGAACACCGGGGAGCTGTTTTTT.

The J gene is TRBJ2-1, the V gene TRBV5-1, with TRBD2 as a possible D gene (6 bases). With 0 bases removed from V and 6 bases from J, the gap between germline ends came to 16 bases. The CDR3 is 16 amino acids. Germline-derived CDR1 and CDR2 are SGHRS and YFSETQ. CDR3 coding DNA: TGCGCCAGCAGCTTGGGTTCAGCGGGCTTGGGCAATGAGCAGTTCTTC. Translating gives CASSLGSAGLGNEQFF. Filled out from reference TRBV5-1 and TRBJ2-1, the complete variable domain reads KAGVTQTPRYLIKTRGQQVTLSCSPISGHRSVSWYQQTPGQGLQFLFEYFSETQRNKGNFPGRFSGRQFSNSRSEMNVSTLELGDSALYLCASSLGSAGLGNEQFFGPGTRLTVL.

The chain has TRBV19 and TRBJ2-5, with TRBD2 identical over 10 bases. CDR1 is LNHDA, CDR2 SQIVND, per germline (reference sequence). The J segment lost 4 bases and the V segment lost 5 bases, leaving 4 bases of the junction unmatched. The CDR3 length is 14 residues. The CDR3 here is CASSPSGRRETQYF. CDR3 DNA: TGTGCCAGTAGTCCTAGCGGGAGAAGAGAGACCCAGTACTTC.

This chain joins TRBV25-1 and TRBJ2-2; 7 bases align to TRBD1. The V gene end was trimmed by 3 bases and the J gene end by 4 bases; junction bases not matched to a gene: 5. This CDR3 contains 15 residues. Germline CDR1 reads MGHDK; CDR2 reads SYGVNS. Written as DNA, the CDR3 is TGTGCCAGCAGTGACATAGGGGGCGCCACCGGGGAGCTGTTTTTT. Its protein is CASSDIGGATGELFF.

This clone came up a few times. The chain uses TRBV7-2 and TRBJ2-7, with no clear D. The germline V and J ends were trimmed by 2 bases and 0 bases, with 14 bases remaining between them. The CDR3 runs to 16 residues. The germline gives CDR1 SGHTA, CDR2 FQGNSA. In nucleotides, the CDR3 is TGTGCCAGCAGCTTATCCGGCGGCGGCCCCTCCTACGAGCAGTACTTC. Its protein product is CASSLSGGGPSYEQYF. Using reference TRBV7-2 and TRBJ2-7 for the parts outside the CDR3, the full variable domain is GAGVSQSPSNKVTEKGKDVELRCDPISGHTALYWYRQSLGQGLEFLIYFQGNSAPDKSGLPSDRFSAERTGGSVSTLTIQRTQQEDSAVYLCASSLSGGGPSYEQYFGPGTRLTVT.

The CDR3: CASTSGGSLTEAFF. CDR3 DNA sequence: TGTGCCAGCACCTCGGGGGGCTCTCTCACTGAAGCTTTCTTT. This sequence joins TRBV28 and TRBJ1-1, with D perhaps matching TRBD1 (6 bases). CDR3 size: 14 residues. V lost 7 bases and J 4 bases, leaving 16 bases between the germline ends. CDR1 and CDR2 (germline): MDHEN, SYDVKM.

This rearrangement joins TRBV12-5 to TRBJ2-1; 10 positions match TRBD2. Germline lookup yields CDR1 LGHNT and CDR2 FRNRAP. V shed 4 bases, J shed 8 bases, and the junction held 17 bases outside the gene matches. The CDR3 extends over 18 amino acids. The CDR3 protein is CASGSQHSLAGALDEQFF. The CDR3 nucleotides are TGTGCTAGTGGTTCCCAACACTCCCTAGCGGGAGCCCTTGATGAGCAGTTCTTC.

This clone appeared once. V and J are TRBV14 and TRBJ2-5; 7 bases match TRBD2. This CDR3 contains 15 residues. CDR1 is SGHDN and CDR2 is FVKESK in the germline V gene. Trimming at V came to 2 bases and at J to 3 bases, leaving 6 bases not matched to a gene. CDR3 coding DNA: TGTGCCAGCAGCCAACAGAGGACTAGGGAAGAGACCCAGTACTTC. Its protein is CASSQQRTREETQYF.

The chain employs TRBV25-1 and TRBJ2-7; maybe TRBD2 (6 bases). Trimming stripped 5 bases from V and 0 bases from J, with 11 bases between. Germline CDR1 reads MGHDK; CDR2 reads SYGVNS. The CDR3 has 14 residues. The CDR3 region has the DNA TGTGCCAGCAGTTTTAGCGGAAGCTCCTACGAGCAGTACTTC. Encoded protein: CASSFSGSSYEQYF.

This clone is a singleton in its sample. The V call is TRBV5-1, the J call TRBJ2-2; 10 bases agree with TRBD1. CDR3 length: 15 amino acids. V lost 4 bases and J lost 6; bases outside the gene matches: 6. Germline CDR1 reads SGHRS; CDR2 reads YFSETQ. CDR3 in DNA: TGCGCCAGCAGCCGCGGACAGGGGGTCGCCGGGGAGCTGTTTTTT. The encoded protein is CASSRGQGVAGELFF.

The CDR3 here is CASSPSVGLAGNNEQFF. DNA of the CDR3: TGTGCCAGCAGCCCCTCGGTGGGACTAGCGGGGAACAATGAGCAGTTCTTC. The chain has TRBV3-1 (or the pseudogene TRBV3-2) and TRBJ2-1, with 13 positions matching TRBD2. This CDR3 is 17 amino acids long. The junction had 8 bases not matched to a gene; V was cut back by 4 bases and J by 5 bases. The germline CDR1 and CDR2 sequences are LGHDT and YNNKEL (reference sequence).

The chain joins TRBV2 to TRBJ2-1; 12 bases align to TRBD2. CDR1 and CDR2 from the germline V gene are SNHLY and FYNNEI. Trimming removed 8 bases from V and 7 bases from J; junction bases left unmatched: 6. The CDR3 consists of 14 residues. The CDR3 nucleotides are TGTGCCAGCCCTAGCGGGAGGGTAGGAAATGAGCAGTTCTTC. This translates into CASPSGRVGNEQFF.

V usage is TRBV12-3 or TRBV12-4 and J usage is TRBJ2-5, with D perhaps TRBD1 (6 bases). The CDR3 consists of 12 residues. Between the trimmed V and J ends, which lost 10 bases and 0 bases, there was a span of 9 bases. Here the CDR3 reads CATRDNQETQYF. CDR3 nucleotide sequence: TGTGCCACTCGGGACAACCAAGAGACCCAGTACTTC.

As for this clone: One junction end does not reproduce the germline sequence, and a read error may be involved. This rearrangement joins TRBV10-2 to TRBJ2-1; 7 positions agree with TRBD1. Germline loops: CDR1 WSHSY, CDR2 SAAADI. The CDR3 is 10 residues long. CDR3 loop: CASSGQERFF. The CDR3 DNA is TGCGCCAGCAGCGGACAGGAGCGGTTCTTC.

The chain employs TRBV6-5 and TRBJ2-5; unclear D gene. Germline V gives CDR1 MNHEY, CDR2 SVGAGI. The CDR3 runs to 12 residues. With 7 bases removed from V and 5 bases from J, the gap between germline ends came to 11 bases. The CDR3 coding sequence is TGTGCCAGCATTAGTACCCGGGAGACCCAGTACTTC. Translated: CASISTRETQYF.

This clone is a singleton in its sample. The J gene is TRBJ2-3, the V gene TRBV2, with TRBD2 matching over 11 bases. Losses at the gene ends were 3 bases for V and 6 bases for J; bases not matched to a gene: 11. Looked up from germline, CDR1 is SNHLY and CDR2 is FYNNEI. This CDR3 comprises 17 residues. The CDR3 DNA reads TGTGCCAGCAGTGATTTAACTAGCGGGAGAGGGGGGGATACGCAGTATTTT. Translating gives CASSDLTSGRGGDTQYF.

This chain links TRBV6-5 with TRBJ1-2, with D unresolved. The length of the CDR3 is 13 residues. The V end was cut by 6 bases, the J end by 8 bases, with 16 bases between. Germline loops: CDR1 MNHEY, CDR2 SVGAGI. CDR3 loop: CASSLTDQGGYTF. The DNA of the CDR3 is TGTGCCAGCAGCCTAACAGACCAAGGAGGCTACACCTTC.

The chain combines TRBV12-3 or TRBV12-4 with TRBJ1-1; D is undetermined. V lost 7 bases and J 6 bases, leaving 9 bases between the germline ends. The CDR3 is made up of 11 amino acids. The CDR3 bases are TGTGCCAGCAAGAGTATCTCTGAAGCTTTCTTT. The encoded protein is CASKSISEAFF.

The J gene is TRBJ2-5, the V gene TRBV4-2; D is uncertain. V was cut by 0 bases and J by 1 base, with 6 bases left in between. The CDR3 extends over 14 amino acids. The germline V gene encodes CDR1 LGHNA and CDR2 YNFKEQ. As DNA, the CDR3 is TGTGCCAGCAGCCAAGATGCGGCCCAAGAGACCCAGTACTTC. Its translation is CASSQDAAQETQYF.

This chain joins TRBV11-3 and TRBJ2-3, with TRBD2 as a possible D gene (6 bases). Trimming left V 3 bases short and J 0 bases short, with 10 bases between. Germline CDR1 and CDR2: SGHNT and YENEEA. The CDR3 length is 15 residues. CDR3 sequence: CASSLVSGSTDTQYF. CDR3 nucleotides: TGTGCCAGCAGCTTGGTGAGCGGGAGCACAGATACGCAGTATTTT.

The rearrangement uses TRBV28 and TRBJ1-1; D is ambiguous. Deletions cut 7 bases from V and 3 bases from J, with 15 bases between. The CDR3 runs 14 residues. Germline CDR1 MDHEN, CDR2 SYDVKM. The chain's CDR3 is CASTRRGSDTEAFF. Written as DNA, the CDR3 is TGTGCCAGCACAAGGCGGGGAAGCGACACTGAAGCTTTCTTT.

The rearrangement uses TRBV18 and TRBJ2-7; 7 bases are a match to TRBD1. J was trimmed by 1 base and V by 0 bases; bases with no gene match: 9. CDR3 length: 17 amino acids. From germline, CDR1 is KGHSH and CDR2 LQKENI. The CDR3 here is CASSPPVTGWESYEQYF. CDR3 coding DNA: TGTGCCAGCTCACCACCCGTGACAGGGTGGGAGTCCTACGAGCAGTACTTC.

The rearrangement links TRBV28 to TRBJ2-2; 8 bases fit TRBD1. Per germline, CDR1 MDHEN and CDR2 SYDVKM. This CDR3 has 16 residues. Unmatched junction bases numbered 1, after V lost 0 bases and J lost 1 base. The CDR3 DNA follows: TGTGCCAGCAGTTTATGGGGACAGGAGAACACCGGGGAGCTGTTTTTT. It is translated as CASSLWGQENTGELFF.

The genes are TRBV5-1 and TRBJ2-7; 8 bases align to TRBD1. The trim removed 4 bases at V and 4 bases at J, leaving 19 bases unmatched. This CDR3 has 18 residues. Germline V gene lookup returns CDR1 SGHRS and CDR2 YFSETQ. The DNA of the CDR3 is TGCGCCAGCAGCCCAAGACAGGGGTCCTGGACTGAATCATACGAGCAGTACTTC. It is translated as CASSPRQGSWTESYEQYF.

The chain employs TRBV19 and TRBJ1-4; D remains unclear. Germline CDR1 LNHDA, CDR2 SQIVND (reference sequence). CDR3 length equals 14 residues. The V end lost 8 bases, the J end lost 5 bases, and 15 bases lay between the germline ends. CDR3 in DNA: TGTGCCAGTCGTTCGGAGGGAAGAAATGAAAAACTGTTTTTT. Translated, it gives CASRSEGRNEKLFF.